The source of this T cell receptor beta chain is a study of cytomegalovirus exposure and HLA in healthy donors (dated by TCRdb to 2016 to 2017). Study-level background: In an earlier analysis of under 600 of the donors, approximately 260 Gb of sequence data and approximately 120 million unique TCR beta sequences from roughly 190 million T cells were reported. An early release that covered roughly 600 HLA-typed donors contained approximately 300 gigabases of sequencing data and tens of millions of unique TCR sequences. The genetic ancestry cluster associated with self-reported Caucasian donors included around 76% of the approximately 400 genotyped donors. The study aimed to test whether signatures of past pathogen exposure could be identified by cataloging public T cell receptors. The study profiled the T cell repertoires of 666 subjects by immunosequencing and related them to cytomegalovirus serostatus. Besides the first cohort of roughly 700 subjects, a separate validation cohort made up of over 100 different subjects was used. To predict cytomegalovirus infection status, the study brought together high-throughput TCR immunosequencing, statistical association of individual TCRs with disease status, and machine learning. A later analysis re-analyzed previously published TCR beta repertoires from 600 to 850 donors and added high-resolution HLA genotyping to study TCR occurrence patterns. Rather than drawing on any new phenotypic data, the later analysis identified candidate immune exposures from TCR beta sequences and the way those sequences occurred across donors. To decide whether each TCR beta V gene segment behaved as functional or pseudogenic, an earlier analysis of fewer than 750 of the donors relied on high-throughput TCR beta sequencing. Donor age, sex, ethnicity and CMV serostatus were collected together with the repertoire data. In a later genetic analysis, genome-wide SNP genotypes for about three fifths of the roughly 670 donors were used, and that subset was treated as a discovery cohort. All discovery cohort repertoires had been generated using a single sequencing platform. HLA typing included class I and class II loci at four-digit resolution. Typing coverage varied by locus: about 629-640 donors for A, B, C, DRB1 and DQB1; approximately 560 for DQA1; about 590 for DPA1; under 490 for DPB1. Roughly 5 DR-DQ haplotypes were treated as single units for association and clustering because of strong linkage in the cohort. Among over 350 genotyped donors of the cohort, an average of 235,054 unique TCR beta nucleotide sequences were sequenced per donor, roughly 18% of them non-productive. The investigation overall reported the following: Roughly uniform sequencing depth across donors was assumed in presence/absence analyses, although this assumption may not hold. Some IMGT-functional V segments, including TRBV6-2 and TRBV6-3, could not be distinguished by the 87-base-pair reads and were therefore excluded. Compared with the approximately 720-donor mean, donors in an Asian-associated ancestry cluster had fewer N-insertions in productive TCRs, according to a later genetic analysis. Specific HLA alleles were associated with more than 15,000 TCR beta sequences at a false discovery rate of 0.05 in a later analysis. A later analysis found that most CMV-associated TCR beta chains appeared HLA-restricted, with HLA associations seemingly driven largely by CMV exposure. According to the authors, the approach could potentially be generalized to other disease states and immunological phenotypes. Linkage disequilibrium might explain the correlated functional status among segregating V segments, but an unknown experimental factor could not be ruled out. The only immune exposure information available for the cohort was CMV serostatus. When HLA alleles, especially DR and DQ, strongly co-occurred, attributing TCR associations to individual alleles was difficult. An earlier analysis of approximately 530 of the donors showed that most TCR beta V segments appeared in productive rearrangements either about 87% or about 30% of the time, which broadly matched IMGT annotations. A later analysis found that HLA-associated TCR beta chains were more clonally expanded and had lower generation probabilities than equally common non-associated chains. Across donors, most TCR sequences were observed very rarely, whereas some public TCRs were present in many individuals. Over 15 rarely observed V segments, including chromosome 9 orphons, were excluded from the earlier analysis of some 590 of the donors because counts were too low. Cytomegalovirus status was reported to be diagnosed by the classifier with high specificity and sensitivity in both the original and validation cohorts. A further reported finding was that TCR beta sequences accurately predicted the HLA-A and HLA-B alleles for most subjects in the first cohort. Several of the top co-occurrence clusters appeared to be linked to parvovirus B19, influenza, CMV and Epstein-Barr virus, according to a later analysis. A cluster of highly shared sequence variants was judged likely to be a technical artifact of the sequencing pipeline. The study gave a list of 150 to 200 TCR beta chains associated with cytomegalovirus. Because HLA typing was unavailable for some donors at each locus, only the typed subset was used in association tests. This cohort had only TCR beta chains sequenced, and the lack of alpha or paired-chain data limited which features could be detected. A later analysis found that TCR association rates varied across HLA loci, with DRB1 alleles showing the most associated TCRs and HLA-C alleles the fewest. In vitro tests confirmed that a few of the cytomegalovirus-associated TCR beta chains recognize cytomegalovirus antigens. An association between a missense DCLRE1C variant and V-gene and J-gene trimming of TCR beta chains was found in a later genetic analysis and replicated in an independent cohort.

Receptors were amplified or captured by the immunoSEQ multiplex PCR assay. For the multiplex PCR, a mixture combining 60 forward primers for TCR Vbeta segments and 13 reverse primers for TCR Jbeta segments was used. Amplification of the CDR3 region of rearranged TCR beta genes was performed with a multiplex PCR assay on genomic DNA. Amplified TCR beta libraries were sequenced as 87-base-pair reads on the Illumina HiSeq System. The study's processing was this. Across the roughly 600 repertoires, a later analysis counted 80 million or so unique TCR beta chains, approximately 12 million of which were shared by at least two donors. A nearest-neighbor algorithm error-corrected the raw reads and collapsed the reads into unique sequences, merging closely related sequences to remove PCR and sequencing errors. V, D and J gene segments were assigned by aligning CDR3 sequences to IMGT reference sequences. For a sequence to be retained, a match of at least six nucleotides to both a V gene segment and a J gene segment was required. A rearrangement was called productive if the CDR3 had no stop codons and remained in frame with V and J, and every other rearrangement was called non-productive. Following IMGT convention, CDR3 was defined as the stretch from the second conserved V-encoded cysteine up to the conserved J-encoded phenylalanine. The earlier analysis of about 500 of the donors excluded sequences that lacked an unambiguous match to a single V gene segment. An earlier analysis of fewer than 650 of the donors classified V segments as functional when productive rearrangements were above 56.7% and as segregating when the standard deviation between donors was above 5%. A statistical classification framework was built for diagnosing cytomegalovirus status from the catalog of TCR beta chain sequences. In a later analysis, TCR nucleotide sequences were compared against IMGT/GENE-DB human TR gene sequences so that V and J genes could be assigned. A later analysis assigned CDR3 sequences and most-parsimonious VDJ recombination scenarios with the TCRdist pipeline. In a later analysis, every TCR beta chain was defined by the combination of its CDR3 amino acid sequence and its V-gene family, and reads without a unique V-gene family were dropped. As a way to deal with suspected cross-contamination and a sequencing artifact, a later analysis dropped roughly 620 nucleotide sequences that were highly shared and had low generation probability. In a later analysis, a clonal expansion index was calculated for each public chain from normalized within-repertoire ranks of inferred template counts. In a later analysis, generation probabilities were computed with a VDJ recombination model fitted to out-of-frame rearrangements, and the resulting probabilities were checked against IGoR. A later analysis scored TCR-TCR, TCR-HLA and TCR-CMV co-occurrence with hypergeometric tests, applying a repertoire-size bias correction to TCR pairs. A later analysis estimated false discovery rates by permuting HLA or CMV assignments 20 times. In a later analysis, co-occurring TCRs were grouped using DBSCAN, with TCRdist sequence similarity added in when clustering inside HLA-allele-positive subsets. Co-occurrence clustering excluded repertoires with fewer than 30,000 or more than 120,000 public chains, plus five with anomalous nucleotide sharing. This is the immuneACCESS table as TCRdb keeps it, with only in-frame sequences that have V and J called. A part of the clones is gone; compared with another copy, unresolved V genes explain less than half, and the rest is unexplained. The V and J calls and the clone size are those of that table, but D and trimming were determined from the DNA. The sample includes about 95,000 clones, with 78% observed a single time. The ten most abundant clones make up roughly 4.3% of the sample.

On this clone itself: Its antigen is unknown. Base-call qualities are not available, and no considerably larger clone is one nucleotide away.

V loses 1 base of germline sequence and J loses 8 bases, and the interval between the two ends is 16 bases. The CDR3 covers 15 residues, taking in both the cysteine and the phenylalanine. Of the read, only the CDR3 DNA is kept; its 45 bases are in frame from base 1. The germline V gene gives CDR1 as SGHRS and CDR2 as YFSETQ. In total, 500 to 700 healthy bone marrow donors made up the cohort. At the time of sampling, every cohort member was nominally healthy, though immune exposures that went unrecorded were likely present. The donor was CMV seropositive and was included in the group of 290 or so seropositive cohort members. Every donor gave a peripheral blood sample, and the peripheral blood mononuclear cells from that sample were used for TCR beta sequencing. Genomic DNA was extracted from the blood cell samples with the Qiagen DNeasy Blood Extraction Kit.

The chain is made from TRBV5-1 and TRBJ2-1, with an unclear D gene assignment. The material sequenced was PBMCs. This receptor was identified in a woman in her forties in good health and CMV-seropositive. Read as DNA, the sequence is TGCGCCAGCAGCTTGCCTGGGCCACTTACCTATGAGCAGTTCTTC. It specifies CASSLPGPLTYEQFF.